The clone carrying this T cell receptor beta chain was counted a few times. The V and J ends lost 4 bases and 2 bases, in that order; junction bases with no gene match: 4. Germline-derived CDR1 and CDR2 are SEHNR and FQNEAQ (reference sequence). The CDR3 has 14 residues. All sequencing subjects had displayed CD8+CD57+ cell expansion on flow cytometry. This record belongs to a study of CD8+CD57+ T cells in acquired aplastic anemia. Investigators profiled TCR beta VDJ and CDR3 from genomic DNA template. TCRdb independently ran MiXCR on the reads; one entry per CDR3 protein. The profile shows roughly 200,000 distinct CDR3 sequences, 50% to 70% of them singletons.

This TCR was recovered from a human donor with aplastic anemia. The chain uses TRBV7-9 and TRBJ2-7; 8 bases are shared with TRBD2. The specimen was sorted CD4+, CD8+, or CD8+CD57+ T cells (not recorded which) from PBMCs. The CDR3 spells CASSSSGGPYEQYF. The CDR3, as DNA: TGTGCCAGCAGCTCCAGCGGGGGCCCCTACGAGCAGTACTTC.